This T cell receptor beta chain stems from a study of T cell clones after liver transplantation. Study-level background: As an antigen-independent comparator, third-party-reactive TCRbeta sequences came from pre-transplant mixed lymphocyte reactions. Points from the study as a whole: Donor-reactive sequences fell more than third party-reactive ones, suggesting partial deletion.

This CDR3 is built from 17 residues. Trimming stripped 5 bases from V and 7 bases from J, with 24 bases between. CDR1 SGHVS and CDR2 FQNEAQ come from the germline V gene. Concerning this clone itself: Its antigen is currently unknown.

The method was immunoSEQ multiplex PCR; TCRdb's version includes in-frame clones alone and lacks a portion of them. The sample lists 68,000 or so clones; nearly 95% were seen once. This receptor was identified in a human patient who received a liver transplant. T cells may partly derive from the graft donor. Sequencing used CD4+ T cells from blood, obtained less than 27 months after liver transplant. The chain recombines TRBV7-8 with TRBJ1-5; weak D call: TRBD1 (6 bases). In DNA form, the CDR3 reads TGTGCCAGCAGCCGTAGGGGAACGGGGGGCGCGGGGCAGCCCCAGCATTTT. Translating it yields CASSRRGTGGAGQPQHF.